These T cell receptor beta chains were read from a single sample in a study of blood T cells in healthy people across ages. Each CDR3 protein is one row after TCRdb ran MiXCR on the 5' RACE reads. The sample includes more than 650,000 distinct CDR3 sequences, 53% of them seen just once. Sequenced input: blood. These receptor sequences come from a man aged 80 or over in good health. Each CDR3 is given without its conserved first and last residue. The order of the fields is J gene, V gene, CDR3 protein.

TRBJ2-1	TRBV15	ATSRDEGRTSYNEQF
TRBJ2-1	TRBV20-1	SARDGQAPGHEQF
TRBJ2-7	TRBV27	ASKPLDRPSGDDSYEQY
TRBJ2-1	TRBV5-6	ASSLTTTYNEQF
TRBJ1-1	TRBV12-3/TRBV12-4	ASSFRGKDTEAF
TRBJ2-3	TRBV5-6	ASSLPTSVTTDTQY
TRBJ2-7	TRBV12-3/TRBV12-4	ASRAGGLAGEDEQY
TRBJ2-3	TRBV20-1	SARVHIRTDTQY
TRBJ1-1	TRBV20-1	SASYEGRDTEAF
TRBJ1-5	TRBV27	ASSFVGWGNQPQH
TRBJ2-7	TRBV6-5	ASSYSMAGTGNYEQY
TRBJ1-2	TRBV30	AWSTGKFFYGYT
TRBJ2-1	TRBV9	ASSVGGVQF
TRBJ2-1	TRBV5-1	ASSLVVGGLGNEQF
TRBJ2-7	TRBV6-2/TRBV6-3	ASRGLAGPYEQY
TRBJ2-3	TRBV6-5	ATQGTGGSRYAY
TRBJ1-2	TRBV12-3/TRBV12-4	ASSTGTLISRYGYT
TRBJ2-7	TRBV20-1	SAKSGSGYEQY
TRBJ2-7	TRBV5-1	ASSTTPGTVSTGQY
TRBJ1-2	TRBV27	ASSASGTGQFYT
TRBJ2-4	TRBV14	ASSQAPGYIQY
TRBJ2-3	TRBV7-2	ASSLFLATDTQY
TRBJ2-2	TRBV9	ASSLAAAGELF
TRBJ2-1	TRBV28	ASTGSGTYNEQF
TRBJ2-7	TRBV27	ASSAGLRYEQY
NA	TRBV20-1	SASGQGQFYEQY